Listed below are T cell receptor beta chains from one sample, sequenced in a study of T cell responses to AZD1222 COVID-19 vaccine. Profiling relied on immunoSEQ multiplex PCR, and the TCRdb table lists in-frame clones only, not all of them. The sample has about 56,000 clones, approximately 86% seen once. The source was peripheral blood, collected on day 0 of AZD1222 vaccination. The receptors were sampled from an adult in good health. Both conserved end residues are part of each CDR3. A D gene is named only where the DNA matches it firmly. The size entry is marked missing in some rows and otherwise reads once, few, many or a size class.

V gene,CDR3 length,J gene,D gene,clone size,CDR3 DNA,CDR3 protein
TRBV6-5,15,TRBJ1-3,TRBD1,.,TGTGCCAGCAGTTACTCGACAGGGGCTGGAAACACCATATATTTT,CASSYSTGAGNTIYF
TRBV9,15,TRBJ1-4,TRBD1,once,TGTGCCAGCAGTCGATCGACAGGGGCTAATGAAAAACTGTTTTTT,CASSRSTGANEKLFF
TRBV6-6,14,TRBJ2-3,TRBD1,once,TGTGCCAGCACAACAGGGGTCGGCACAGATACGCAGTATTTT,CASTTGVGTDTQYF
TRBV9,15,TRBJ2-2,.,.,TGTGCCAGCAGCTTACGGGGGGCGCACACCGGGGAGCTGTTTTTT,CASSLRGAHTGELFF
TRBV27,12,TRBJ2-2,.,.,TGTGCCAGCAGTTTTAAGGTCGGGGAGCTGTTTTTT,CASSFKVGELFF
TRBV5-1,14,TRBJ1-1,.,few,TGCGCCAGCAGTGTGGAACTCGTGAACACTGAAGCTTTCTTT,CASSVELVNTEAFF
TRBV5-4,16,TRBJ2-1,TRBD2,.,TGTGCCAGCAGCTCCGGACTAGCGGGACCTGGGAGTGAGCAGTTCTTC,CASSSGLAGPGSEQFF
TRBV7-8,13,TRBJ1-6,.,.,TGTGCCAGCAGGCGGATAGCCAATTCACCCCTCCACTTT,CASRRIANSPLHF
TRBV4-3,15,TRBJ2-5,TRBD1,.,TGCGCCAGCAGCCCTTCCCGGGACAGAGGGGAGACCCAGTACTTC,CASSPSRDRGETQYF
TRBV19,15,TRBJ2-1,TRBD2,.,TGTGCCAGTGAACTAGCGGGAGTTCATTACAATGAGCAGTTCTTC,CASELAGVHYNEQFF
TRBV5-1,16,TRBJ1-6,.,once,TGCGCCAGCAGCCCGGAGGGTGGCCAGGATAATTCACCCCTCCACTTT,CASSPEGGQDNSPLHF
TRBV5-6,15,TRBJ1-1,TRBD1,once,TGTGCCAGCAGCCTCCTCGGACAGGGGTTCACTGAAGCTTTCTTT,CASSLLGQGFTEAFF
TRBV29-1,15,TRBJ1-3,.,.,TGCAGCGTTGTAGGACAGAAGAGCTCTGGAAACACCATATATTTT,CSVVGQKSSGNTIYF
TRBV5-1,15,TRBJ2-7,TRBD1,.,TGCGCCAGCAGCTTGGCCGAACAGGGGTTCTACGAGCAGTACTTC,CASSLAEQGFYEQYF
TRBV5-4,14,TRBJ2-1,TRBD1,.,TGTGCCAGCATCGTTGGGACAGGGGGTAAGGAGCAGTTCTTC,CASIVGTGGKEQFF
TRBV12-3/TRBV12-4,12,TRBJ2-1,.,.,TGTGCCAGCATAGATAAGGTTGGTGAGCAGTTCTTC,CASIDKVGEQFF
TRBV7-6,14,TRBJ2-3,.,.,TGTGCCAGCAGCTTAGGCCGACCCACAGATACGCAGTATTTT,CASSLGRPTDTQYF
TRBV2,14,TRBJ2-2,TRBD2,.,TGTGCCAGCAGTGAGGGTAGCGGGCCCGGGGAGCTGTTTTTT,CASSEGSGPGELFF
TRBV6-1,16,TRBJ1-5,TRBD1,.,TGTGCCAGCAGTGCTATCTGGGACAGGGGCCAGCAGCCCCAGCATTTT,CASSAIWDRGQQPQHF
TRBV7-2,15,TRBJ2-1,.,.,TGTGCCAGCAGCTCGAGGGGGTTCCCCTACAATGAGCAGTTCTTC,CASSSRGFPYNEQFF
TRBV24-1,17,TRBJ1-4,.,.,TGTGCCACCAGTGATGGACATCCGGGGCAGGGTAATGAAAAACTGTTTTTT,CATSDGHPGQGNEKLFF
TRBV9,17,TRBJ2-2,.,.,TGTGCCAGCAGCGTAAGGGGGGGAGCTTCGAACACCGGGGAGCTGTTTTTT,CASSVRGGASNTGELFF
TRBV5-1,15,TRBJ2-3,TRBD2,.,TGCGCCAGCAGCCTAGCGGGAGCTAGCACAGATACGCAGTATTTT,CASSLAGASTDTQYF
TRBV2,13,TRBJ1-5,.,.,TGTGCCAGCAGTGCGGGTTACAATCAGCCCCAGCATTTT,CASSAGYNQPQHF
TRBV27,14,TRBJ2-1,.,.,TGTGCCAGCAGTTTCCAGTCCGGGAGCGATGAGCAGTTCTTC,CASSFQSGSDEQFF
TRBV11-2,14,TRBJ1-1,.,.,TGTGCCAGCAGCTTATCGGACGGTAGCACTGAAGCTTTCTTT,CASSLSDGSTEAFF
TRBV29-1,13,TRBJ2-5,TRBD2,.,TGCAGCGTTGACTCTAGCGGGGGAGAGACCCAGTACTTC,CSVDSSGGETQYF
TRBV28,12,TRBJ1-1,.,.,TGTGCCAGCAGTCTCCAGGGTACTGAAGCTTTCTTT,CASSLQGTEAFF
TRBV9,15,TRBJ2-7,.,.,TGTGCCAGCAGCGTAGCGGGGGACAGCTCCTACGAGCAGTACTTC,CASSVAGDSSYEQYF
TRBV6-5,13,TRBJ1-2,.,once,TGTGCCAGCAGCCCCACAGAGAACTATGGCTACACCTTC,CASSPTENYGYTF
TRBV7-6,16,TRBJ2-3,.,.,TGTGCCAGCAGCTTAGCGCTCGGGGGTAGGGCAGATACGCAGTATTTT,CASSLALGGRADTQYF
TRBV27,15,TRBJ2-3,TRBD2,.,TGTGCCAGCAGTTTAGGAGCGGGGCGCACAGATACGCAGTATTTT,CASSLGAGRTDTQYF
TRBV4-3,16,TRBJ2-1,TRBD2,.,TGCGCCAGCAGCCCGGCGGCGGCTAGCGGGTACAATGAGCAGTTCTTC,CASSPAAASGYNEQFF
TRBV5-1,15,TRBJ1-1,TRBD1,.,TGCGCCAGCAGTCTACGACAGGGCGGTCGAGTTGAAGCTTTCTTT,CASSLRQGGRVEAFF
TRBV6-5,14,TRBJ2-7,.,.,TGTGCCAGCAGTTACGAGGGGAGGGGGTACGAGCAGTACTTC,CASSYEGRGYEQYF
TRBV29-1,11,TRBJ2-5,.,.,TGCAGCGTCCCTGGGGAGGCGACCCAGTACTTC,CSVPGEATQYF
TRBV3-1/TRBV3-2,15,TRBJ1-2,TRBD1,.,TGTGCCAGCAGCCAAGCCGGGACAGTCAGTTATGGCTACACCTTC,CASSQAGTVSYGYTF
TRBV18,15,TRBJ1-3,.,once,TGTGCCAGCTCACCACCGGGGCAGTGGGAAAACACCATATATTTT,CASSPPGQWENTIYF
TRBV7-3,15,TRBJ2-1,.,.,TGTGCCAGCAGCTTCAAGGACAGCTCCTACAATGAGCAGTTCTTC,CASSFKDSSYNEQFF
TRBV18,15,TRBJ2-7,TRBD1,.,TGTGCCAGCTCACAAACCGGGACAGGGGGCTACGAGCAGTACTTC,CASSQTGTGGYEQYF
TRBV24-1,12,TRBJ1-5,.,.,TGTGCCGCCGGTGGGAATAATCAGCCCCAGCATTTT,CAAGGNNQPQHF
TRBV2,13,TRBJ1-2,TRBD1,.,TGTGCCAGCAGAGACAGGGAATCTCGTGGCTACACCTTC,CASRDRESRGYTF
TRBV3-1/TRBV3-2,16,TRBJ2-1,.,.,TGTGCCAGCAGCCTTGGAGGGAGTCAAAGGGAGAATGAGCAGTTCTTC,CASSLGGSQRENEQFF
TRBV28,13,TRBJ1-2,.,.,TGTGCCAGCAGTGATGCCAACACCTATGGCTACACCTTC,CASSDANTYGYTF
TRBV7-6,13,TRBJ2-7,.,.,TGTGCCAGCAGCCACAGTGCAGGGTACGAGCAGTACTTC,CASSHSAGYEQYF